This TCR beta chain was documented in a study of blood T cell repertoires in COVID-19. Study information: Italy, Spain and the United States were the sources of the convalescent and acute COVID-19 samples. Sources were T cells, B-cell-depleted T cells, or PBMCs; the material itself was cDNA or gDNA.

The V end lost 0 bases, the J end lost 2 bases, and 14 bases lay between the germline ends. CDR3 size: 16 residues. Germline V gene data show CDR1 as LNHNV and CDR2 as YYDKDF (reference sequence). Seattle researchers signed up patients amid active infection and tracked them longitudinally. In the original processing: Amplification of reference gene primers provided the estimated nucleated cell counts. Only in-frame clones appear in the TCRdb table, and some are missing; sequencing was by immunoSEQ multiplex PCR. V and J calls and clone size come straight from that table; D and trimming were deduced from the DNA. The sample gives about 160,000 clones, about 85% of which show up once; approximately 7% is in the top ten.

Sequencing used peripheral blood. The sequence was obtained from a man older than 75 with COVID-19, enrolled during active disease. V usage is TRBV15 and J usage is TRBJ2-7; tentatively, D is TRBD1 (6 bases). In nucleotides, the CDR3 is TGTGCCACCAGCAGAGATCAGAGGACAGCCACCTACGAGCAGTACTTC. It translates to CATSRDQRTATYEQYF.